The 8 T cell receptor beta chains below come from one sample, sequenced in a study of cytotoxic CD8 clonotypes in ibrutinib-treated CLL. Clones were read by immunoSEQ multiplex PCR, and TCRdb kept only the in-frame ones, dropping some. Of 110,000 to 150,000 clones detected, about 70% appear once; the ten largest clones hold 4.5% to 6.5%. This sample comprised PBMCs, obtained after 24 months of ibrutinib treatment. The source is a human donor with chronic lymphocytic leukemia.

The V and J genes are TRBV11-2 and TRBJ2-3; TRBD2 aligns across 14 bases. Trimming removed 1 base from V and 6 bases from J; junction bases left unmatched: 0. The length of the CDR3 is 15 residues. Germline V gene lookup returns CDR1 SGHAT and CDR2 FQNNGV. CDR3: CASSLGLAGGDTQYF. CDR3 sequence (DNA): TGTGCCAGCAGCTTAGGACTAGCGGGGGGGGATACGCAGTATTTT.

The CDR3 is CASSYLNPYEQYF. In nucleotides, the CDR3 is TGTGCCAGCAGTTACCTGAACCCCTACGAGCAGTACTTC. J is TRBJ2-7 and V is TRBV6-6; D is uncertain. This CDR3 has 13 residues. Trimming pared 2 bases from V and 2 bases from J, leaving 7 bases between. CDR1 and CDR2 (germline): MNHNY, SVGAGI (reference sequence).

The V call is TRBV15, the J call TRBJ1-1; the match to TRBD1 covers 9 bases. V dropped 0 bases and J dropped 8; count of bases not matched to a gene: 7. This CDR3 has 15 residues. Germline V gene sequence: CDR1 LNHNV, CDR2 YYDKDF (reference sequence). DNA for the CDR3: TGTGCCACCAGCAGAGAGAACACAGGGGGCTGGGAAGCTTTCTTT. Translating gives CATSRENTGGWEAFF. Full variable domain (remainder filled in from reference TRBV15 and TRBJ1-1): DAMVIQNPRYQVTQFGKPVTLSCSQTLNHNVMYWYQQKSSQAPKLLFHYYDKDFNNEADTPDNFQSRRPNTSFCFLDIRSPGLGDTAMYLCATSRENTGGWEAFFGQGTRLTVV.

The chain recombines TRBV9 with TRBJ2-2, with D possibly TRBD2 on 6 matching bases. The germline V gene encodes CDR1 SGDLS and CDR2 YYNGEE. Trimming removed 6 bases at V and 8 bases at J, with 20 bases between. This CDR3 comprises 15 residues. The CDR3 loop reads CASTPGLWGVGELFF. CDR3 nucleotide sequence: TGTGCCAGCACCCCCGGCCTGTGGGGGGTTGGGGAGCTGTTTTTT.

The sample holds one count of this clone. V and J are TRBV6-1 and TRBJ1-5; D not resolved. The V end lost 7 bases, the J end lost 5 bases, and 12 bases lay between the germline ends. CDR3 length: 13 amino acids. Germline V CDR1 and CDR2: MNHNS, SASEGT. The CDR3 sequence: CASTHQMDQPQHF. The CDR3 region has the DNA TGTGCCAGCACGCATCAGATGGATCAGCCCCAGCATTTT.

The chain's CDR3 is CASSQAGGTQETQYF. The CDR3 DNA reads as TGTGCCAGCAGCCAAGCGGGGGGGACCCAAGAGACCCAGTACTTC. The V call is TRBV6-5, the J call TRBJ2-5, with 10 bases matching TRBD2. Germline-derived CDR1 and CDR2 are MNHEY and SVGAGI. The ends lost 6 bases at V and 1 base at J; junction bases unmatched: 5. The CDR3 totals 15 residues.

V usage is TRBV28 and J usage is TRBJ2-2; 7 bases are shared with TRBD1. CDR3 length equals 14 residues. Germline assignment: CDR1 MDHEN and CDR2 SYDVKM. V lost 6 bases, J lost 5 bases, and 6 bases stayed unmatched. CDR3 region: CASSSGQLTGELFF. CDR3 bases: TGTGCCAGCAGCTCGGGACAGCTGACCGGGGAGCTGTTTTTT.

The chain uses TRBV7-2 and TRBJ2-5; 15 bases map to TRBD2. The CDR3 has 15 residues. V lost 5 bases to trimming and J lost 4 bases; unmatched junction nucleotides: 2. Looked up from germline, CDR1 is SGHTA and CDR2 is FQGNSA. This chain's CDR3 is CASSMGLAGGETQYF. The CDR3 region has the DNA TGTGCCAGCAGCATGGGACTAGCGGGAGGAGAGACCCAGTACTTC.